A single sample gave rise to the 22 T cell receptor beta chains below, sequenced in a study of a mutant IDH1 vaccine in newly diagnosed glioma. Antigens of these TCRs are unknown. Method: immunoSEQ multiplex PCR; TCRdb's copy keeps in-frame clones and lacks some. The data show some 48,000 clones, with over 60% seen just once and about 12% held by the top ten. Time point meaning: week 35, safety follow-up. Alongside topical imiquimod, each dose of vaccine comprised 300 ug of mutant IDH1 20-mer peptide. The sequencing here drew on PBMCs, taken from a glioma patient whose treatment included an IDH1 peptide vaccine. These receptors all stem from a man aged 35 to 55 with glioma.

The V call is TRBV15, the J call TRBJ1-4; maybe TRBD1 (5 bases). The CDR3 covers 17 residues. Germline V gives CDR1 LNHNV, CDR2 YYDKDF (reference sequence). Trimming took 3 bases from V and 2 from J, leaving 16 bases between them. DNA for the CDR3: TGTGCCACCAGCAGTCGTCGAAGGGGAACTACTAATGAAAAACTGTTTTTT. Protein: CATSSRRRGTTNEKLFF.

The rearrangement links TRBV4-2 to TRBJ2-3, with 9 bases fitting TRBD2. After removal of 0 bases from V and 0 bases from J, the junction contained 1 base not matched to a gene. CDR1 and CDR2 from the germline V gene are LGHNA and YNFKEQ. The CDR3 length is 16 residues. As DNA, the CDR3 is TGTGCCAGCAGCCAAGATACTAGCGGGAGCACAGATACGCAGTATTTT. Translation: CASSQDTSGSTDTQYF.

This clone is a singleton in its sample. The J gene is TRBJ1-5, the V gene TRBV5-1; perhaps TRBD1 as D (5 bases). Germline CDR1 reads SGHRS; CDR2 reads YFSETQ. With 1 base removed from V and 2 bases from J, the gap between germline ends came to 7 bases. This CDR3 has 14 amino acids. For the CDR3, the DNA is TGCGCCAGCAGCTTGCGGGGGGGCAATCAGCCCCAGCATTTT. Translation gives CASSLRGGNQPQHF.

This rearrangement joins TRBV19 to TRBJ2-4, with TRBD1 identical over 9 bases. This CDR3 is 17 amino acids long. With 6 bases clipped from V and 4 bases from J, the junction kept 13 bases outside the gene matches. Germline V gene sequence: CDR1 LNHDA, CDR2 SQIVND (reference sequence). This CDR3 reads CASRLGFRDRAKNIQYF. The DNA of the CDR3 is TGTGCCAGTAGACTGGGTTTCCGGGACAGGGCAAAAAACATTCAGTACTTC.

This clone showed up just once. The chain recombines TRBV5-4 with TRBJ2-5; perhaps TRBD1 as D (8 bases). This CDR3 region has 17 residues. The V and J ends lost 2 bases and 4 bases respectively, with 21 bases between them. Germline CDR1 SGHNT, CDR2 YYREEE (reference sequence). This chain's CDR3 is CASSLTGQGGLGETQYF. The CDR3, as DNA: TGTGCCAGCAGCTTAACAGGACAGGGAGGGTTGGGAGAGACCCAGTACTTC.

The gene calls are TRBV30 and TRBJ2-5, with D possibly called TRBD1 or TRBD2 (5 bases each). Germline CDR1 and CDR2: GTSNPN and SVGIG (reference sequence). Trimming removed 4 bases at V and 5 bases at J, with 20 bases between. The CDR3 length is 15 residues. The CDR3 sequence: CAWKRQGRSWETQYF. The CDR3 coding sequence is TGTGCCTGGAAACGTCAGGGACGTTCTTGGGAGACCCAGTACTTC.

V gene TRBV9 combines with J gene TRBJ1-4, with D unclear. V shed 0 bases and J shed 0 bases, with 6 bases lying between them. Germline V gene sequence: CDR1 SGDLS, CDR2 YYNGEE. The CDR3 has 15 amino acids. CDR3 sequence: CASSVEGATNEKLFF. The DNA of the CDR3 is TGTGCCAGCAGCGTAGAGGGAGCAACTAATGAAAAACTGTTTTTT.

The chain couples TRBV7-2 to TRBJ2-4; TRBD2 aligns across 8 bases. Unmatched junction bases numbered 1, after V lost 4 bases and J lost 8 bases. The CDR3 contains 12 residues. Germline assignment: CDR1 SGHTA and CDR2 FQGNSA. The CDR3 here is CASSSTSDIQYF. DNA for the CDR3: TGTGCCAGCAGCTCGACTAGCGACATTCAGTACTTC.

The genes are TRBV19 and TRBJ2-3; D gene unclear. V shed 2 bases and J shed 6 bases, with 18 bases lying between them. This CDR3 contains 16 residues. Germline values: CDR1 LNHDA, CDR2 SQIVND (reference sequence). CDR3 region: CASSINGRASRDTQYF. The DNA for the CDR3 is TGTGCCAGTAGTATAAACGGGCGAGCCTCAAGGGATACGCAGTATTTT.

CDR3 nucleotides: TGTGCCAGTAGTCTACAAAGGAAGGCTAATGAAAAACTGTTTTTT. Translating gives CASSLQRKANEKLFF. The chain joins TRBV19 to TRBJ1-4; D remains ambiguous. Germline V CDR1 and CDR2: LNHDA, SQIVND (reference sequence). V shed 5 bases and J shed 3 bases, with 13 bases lying between them. The CDR3 totals 15 residues.

V is TRBV2 and J is TRBJ2-7, with D possibly TRBD1 on 5 matching bases. The V and J ends lost 2 bases and 1 base respectively, with 21 bases between them. CDR1 is SNHLY and CDR2 is FYNNEI in the germline V gene. There are 18 residues in the CDR3. In DNA form, the CDR3 reads TGTGCCAGCAGTGAACCCATCTACGCGACAGTGCGGTCCTACGAGCAGTACGTC. Encoded protein: CASSEPIYATVRSYEQYV.

The genes are TRBV6-5 and TRBJ1-2; maybe TRBD1 (5 bases). The germline V and J ends were trimmed by 6 bases and 10 bases, with 21 bases remaining between them. The CDR3 loop spans 14 amino acids. CDR1 and CDR2 (germline): MNHEY, SVGAGI. The CDR3 region is CASRRGITLTDYTF. The CDR3 coding sequence is TGTGCCAGCAGACGGGGGATAACTCTTACCGACTACACCTTC.

This clone was counted between two and nine times. The chain employs TRBV4-1 and TRBJ2-3, with TRBD2 matching 7 bases. CDR3 length equals 15 residues. Germline trimming cut 6 bases from V and 4 bases from J; bases unmatched to any gene: 10. The germline CDR1 and CDR2 sequences are MGHRA and YSYEKL. The CDR3 protein is CASRKIAGAADTQYF. CDR3 nucleotide sequence: TGCGCCAGCAGGAAAATCGCGGGAGCAGCAGATACGCAGTATTTT.

This clone has just one count. V gene TRBV5-1 combines with J gene TRBJ1-4, with 9 bases identical to TRBD1. V lost 5 bases, J lost 6 bases, and 8 bases stayed unmatched. Germline V CDR1 and CDR2: SGHRS, YFSETQ. There are 15 residues in the CDR3. CDR3 sequence: CASSPADRGDEKLFF. CDR3 DNA sequence: TGCGCCAGCAGTCCTGCGGACAGGGGAGATGAAAAACTGTTTTTT.

The rearrangement links TRBV7-6 to TRBJ2-7; no definite D call. Trimming pared 5 bases from V and 6 bases from J, leaving 14 bases between. The germline gives CDR1 SGHVS, CDR2 FNYEAQ. The CDR3 has 13 residues. The chain's CDR3 is CASSARTGGEQYV. CDR3 sequence (DNA): TGTGCCAGCAGCGCCAGGACGGGCGGCGAGCAGTACGTC.

The rearrangement joins TRBV29-1 to TRBJ1-4; no firm D call. The V end lost 4 bases, the J end lost 7 bases, and 19 bases lay between the germline ends. Germline CDR1 is SQVTM and CDR2 is ANQGSEA. The CDR3 extends over 15 amino acids. CDR3 sequence: CSVAGGSGFSEKLFF. The CDR3 DNA sequence: TGCAGCGTTGCTGGAGGATCGGGGTTTAGTGAAAAACTGTTTTTT.

This clone has a handful of counts. V gene TRBV4-3 combines with J gene TRBJ2-1; 7 nucleotides align to TRBD2. Germline lookup yields CDR1 LGHNA and CDR2 YSLEER. This CDR3 comprises 13 residues. The ends lost 5 bases at V and 6 bases at J; junction bases unmatched: 4. CDR3 coding DNA: TGCGCCAGCAGCGGGAGGGCCTTCAATGAGCAGTTCTTC. Its protein is CASSGRAFNEQFF.

The chain carries TRBV29-1 and TRBJ2-5, with 9 bases identical to TRBD2. The germline gives CDR1 SQVTM, CDR2 ANQGSEA. Losses at the gene ends were 6 bases for V and 3 bases for J; bases not matched to a gene: 5. The CDR3 contains 13 residues. The CDR3 sequence is CSVQTSGEETQYF. The CDR3 DNA reads TGCAGCGTCCAGACTAGCGGAGAAGAGACCCAGTACTTC.

The rearrangement links TRBV7-9 to TRBJ1-1, with D hard to call. Per germline, CDR1 SEHNR and CDR2 FQNEAQ (reference sequence). CDR3 size: 14 residues. The V gene lost 5 bases and the J gene lost 5 bases, with 15 bases spanning the gap. The CDR3 region is CASSPLAWGTEAFF. The DNA of the CDR3 is TGTGCCAGCAGCCCGCTGGCATGGGGTACTGAAGCTTTCTTT.

The chain carries TRBV10-2 and TRBJ2-3, with 10 nucleotides matching TRBD2. CDR3 size: 17 residues. Germline V lookup: CDR1 WSHSY, CDR2 SAAADI. V lost 3 bases and J lost 0; bases outside the gene matches: 6. CDR3 DNA: TGCGCCAGCAGTGATTCCCTGACTAGCGGGAGCACAGATACGCAGTATTTT. Its translation is CASSDSLTSGSTDTQYF.

This clone was observed once. The CDR3 loop reads CASSLPGQGREKLFF. The CDR3 coding sequence is TGTGCCAGCAGCTTACCGGGACAGGGTCGTGAAAAACTGTTTTTT. V usage is TRBV5-4 and J usage is TRBJ1-4; 9 nucleotides align to TRBD1. There are 15 residues in the CDR3. Germline CDR1 and CDR2: SGHNT and YYREEE (reference sequence). V dropped 2 bases and J dropped 7; count of bases not matched to a gene: 6.

J is TRBJ2-5 and V is TRBV10-3; D unresolved. The CDR3 has 12 residues. Trimming pared 8 bases from V and 2 bases from J, leaving 9 bases between. Germline CDR1 and CDR2: ENHRY and SYGVKD. CDR3 coding DNA: TGTGCCATCGGGTCTCCACAAGAGACCCAGTACTTC. This encodes CAIGSPQETQYF.